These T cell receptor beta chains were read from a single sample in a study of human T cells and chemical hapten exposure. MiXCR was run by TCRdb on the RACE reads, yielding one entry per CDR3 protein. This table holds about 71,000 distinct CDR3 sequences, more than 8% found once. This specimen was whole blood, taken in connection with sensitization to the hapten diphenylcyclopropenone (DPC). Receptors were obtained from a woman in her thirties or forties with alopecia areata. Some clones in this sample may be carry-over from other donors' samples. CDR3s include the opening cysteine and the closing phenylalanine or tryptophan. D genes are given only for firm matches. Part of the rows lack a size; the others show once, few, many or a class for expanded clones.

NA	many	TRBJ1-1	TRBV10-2	CASKGGLNTEAFF	TGCGCCAGCAAGGGCGGTTTGAACACTGAAGCTTTCTTT
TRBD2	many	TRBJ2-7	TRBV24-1	CATSVGTSGGYEQYF	TGTGCCACCAGCGTAGGGACTAGCGGGGGCTACGAGCAGTACTTC
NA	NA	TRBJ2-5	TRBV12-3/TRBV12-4	CASSLGAVETQYF	TGTGCCAGCAGCCTGGGAGCCGTAGAGACCCAGTACTTC
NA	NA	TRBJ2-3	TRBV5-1	CASSLNRATDTQYF	TGCGCCAGCAGCTTGAACAGGGCCACAGATACGCAGTATTTT
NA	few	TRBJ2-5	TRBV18	CASSLPGIQETQYF	TGTGCCAGCTCACTTCCAGGAATACAAGAGACCCAGTACTTC
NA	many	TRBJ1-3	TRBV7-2	CASSLSPASSGNTIYF	TGTGCCAGCAGCTTATCGCCCGCTAGCTCTGGAAACACCATATATTTT
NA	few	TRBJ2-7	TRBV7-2	CASSSGFAGQYF	TGTGCCAGCAGCTCGGGCTTCGCGGGGCAGTACTTC
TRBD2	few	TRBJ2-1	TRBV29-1	CSVARSGGAFHEQFF	TGCAGCGTAGCCCGGAGCGGGGGGGCCTTCCATGAGCAGTTCTTC
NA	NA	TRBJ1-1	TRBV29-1	CTTKLGGDGEAFF	TGCACGACTAAGTTGGGAGGGGACGGAGAAGCTTTCTTT
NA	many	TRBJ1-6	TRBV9	CASSPREGTLRLPLHF	TGTGCCAGCAGCCCCCGGGAAGGGACCCTCCGGTTACCCCTCCACTTT
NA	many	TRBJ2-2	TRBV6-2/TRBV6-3	CASRARTGELFF	TGTGCCAGCAGAGCGAGGACCGGGGAGCTGTTTTTT
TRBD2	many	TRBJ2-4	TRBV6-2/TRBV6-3	CASSSGTSRNIQYF	TGTGCCAGCAGTTCCGGGACTAGCAGGAACATTCAGTACTTC
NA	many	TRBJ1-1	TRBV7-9	CASSFEAMNTEAFF	TGTGCCAGCAGCTTCGAGGCGATGAACACTGAAGCTTTCTTT
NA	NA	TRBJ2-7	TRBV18	CASSPPSATYEQYF	TGTGCCAGCTCACCACCATCAGCTACCTACGAGCAGTACTTC
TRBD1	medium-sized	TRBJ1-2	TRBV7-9	CASSLGGTGNYGYTF	TGTGCCAGCAGCTTAGGGGGGACAGGCAACTATGGCTACACCTTC
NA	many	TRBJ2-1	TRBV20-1	CSAREMGETYNEQFF	TGCAGTGCTAGAGAAATGGGGGAAACCTACAATGAGCAGTTCTTC
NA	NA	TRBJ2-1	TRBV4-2	CASSQVRGSVDEQFF	TGTGCCAGCAGCCAAGTACGGGGTTCAGTCGATGAGCAGTTCTTC
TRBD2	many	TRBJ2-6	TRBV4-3	CASSQEGTSGANVLTF	TGCGCCAGCAGCCAAGAAGGGACTAGCGGGGCCAACGTCCTGACTTTC
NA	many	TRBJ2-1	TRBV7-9	CASALGSPYNEQFF	TGTGCCAGCGCATTGGGGTCTCCCTACAATGAGCAGTTCTTC
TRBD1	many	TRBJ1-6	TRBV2	CASSRTGVVSPLHF	TGTGCCAGCAGTCGGACAGGGGTGGTATCACCCCTCCACTTT
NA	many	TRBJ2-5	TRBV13	CASSPRAGDIQETQYF	TGTGCCAGCAGCCCCCGCGCAGGCGATATCCAAGAGACCCAGTACTTC
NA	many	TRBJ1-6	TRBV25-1	CASSEYNSPLHF	TGTGCCAGCAGTGAATATAATTCACCCCTCCACTTT
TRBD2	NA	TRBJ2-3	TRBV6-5	CASSSRTSGDTQYF	TGTGCCAGCAGTTCCCGGACTAGCGGAGATACGCAGTATTTT
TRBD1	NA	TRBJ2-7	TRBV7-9	CASSRDRPSYEQYF	TGTGCCAGCAGCCGGGACAGGCCCTCCTACGAGCAGTACTTC
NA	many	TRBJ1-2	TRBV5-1	CASSDNLFAGYTF	TGCGCCAGCAGCGACAACCTCTTCGCTGGCTACACCTTC